The present TCR beta chain was sequenced within a study of human T cells and chemical hapten exposure. This CDR3 spans 14 amino acids. Germline V lookup: CDR1 LGHNT, CDR2 FRNRAP. The V end was cut by 5 bases, the J end by 1 base, with 11 bases between. Study-level results: Healthy people's immune response may differ from that of the donors, who had alopecia. The number of TCRs above 1 in 1000 frequency did not change after DPC sensitization.

The table lists this clonotype with many counts. Its antigen is as yet unknown. Each CDR3 protein is one row after TCRdb ran MiXCR on the RACE reads. The sample shows more than 110,000 distinct CDR3 sequences, roughly 12% of them seen only once. Time point described: patch test 2, 6 weeks after DPC sensitization. The treatment is: therapeutic diphenylcyclopropenone sensitization with weekly scalp DPC. Donors were 18 to 70-year-old alopecia patients suitable for DPC. The clonotype comes from a woman aged 45 to 65 with alopecia areata. Some clones in this sample may be carry-over from other donors' samples. The chain links TRBV12-5 to TRBJ1-1; no clear D. Material: whole blood, obtained in connection with sensitization to the hapten diphenylcyclopropenone (DPC). The CDR3 here is CASGPRRSNTEAFF. Here the CDR3 DNA reads TGTGCTAGTGGTCCGCGGCGTTCGAACACTGAAGCTTTCTTT.